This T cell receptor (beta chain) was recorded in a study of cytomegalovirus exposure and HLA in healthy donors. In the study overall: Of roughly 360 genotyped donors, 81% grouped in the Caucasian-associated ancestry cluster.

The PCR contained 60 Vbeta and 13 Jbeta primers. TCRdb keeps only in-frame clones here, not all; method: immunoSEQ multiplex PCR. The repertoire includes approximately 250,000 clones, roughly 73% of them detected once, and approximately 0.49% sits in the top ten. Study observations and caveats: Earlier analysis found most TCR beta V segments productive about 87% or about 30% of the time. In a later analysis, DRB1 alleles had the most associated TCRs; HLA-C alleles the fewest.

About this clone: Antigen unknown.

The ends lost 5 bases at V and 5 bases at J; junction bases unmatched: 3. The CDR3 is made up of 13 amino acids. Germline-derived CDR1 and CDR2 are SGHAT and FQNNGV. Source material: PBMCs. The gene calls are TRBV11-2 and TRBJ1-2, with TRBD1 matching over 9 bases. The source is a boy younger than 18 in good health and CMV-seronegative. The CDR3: CASSVGQGYGYTF. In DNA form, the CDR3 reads TGTGCCAGCAGCGTCGGACAGGGGTATGGCTACACCTTC.